Below, 20 T cell receptor beta chains from the same sample are listed, as sequenced in a study of neoadjuvant anti-PD-1 for oral cavity cancer. Data came from immunoSEQ multiplex PCR; TCRdb stores just in-frame clones and leaves some out. The sample holds around 15,000 clones, roughly two fifths seen once. Time point noted: after neoadjuvant nivolumab, at surgical resection. The sample in question was tumor tissue, obtained after nivolumab (anti-PD-1) treatment. The receptors were sampled from a person aged 35 to 85 with oral cavity squamous cell carcinoma.

This clone was detected a few times. This chain joins TRBV13 and TRBJ1-4, with D possibly TRBD1 on 5 matching bases. This CDR3 spans 17 amino acids. The V end was cut by 5 bases, the J end by 0 bases, with 16 bases between. Germline lookup yields CDR1 PRHDT and CDR2 FYEKMQ (reference sequence). The CDR3 region is CASSRGGRGSTNEKLFF. CDR3 nucleotide sequence: TGTGCCAGCAGCCGAGGCGGGCGGGGGTCAACTAATGAAAAACTGTTTTTT. Complete variable domain (other parts from reference TRBV13 and TRBJ1-4): AAGVIQSPRHLIKEKRETATLKCYPIPRHDTVYWYQQGPGQDPQFLISFYEKMQSDKGSIPDRFSAQQFSDYHSELNMSSLELGDSALYFCASSRGGRGSTNEKLFFGSGTQLSVL.

This clone appeared a few times. The chain uses TRBV6-5 and TRBJ2-7, with TRBD1 matching 9 bases. CDR1 and CDR2 from the germline V gene are MNHEY and SVGAGI. The CDR3 consists of 14 residues. After removal of 4 bases from V and 3 bases from J, the junction contained 4 bases not matched to a gene. As DNA, the CDR3 is TGTGCCAGCAGTTCGCCGGACAGGGGCTACGAGCAGTACTTC. As protein: CASSSPDRGYEQYF.

The rearrangement links TRBV5-1 to TRBJ2-7, with 9 bases that match TRBD1. This CDR3 has 16 amino acids. V was clipped by 3 bases and J by 3 bases; unmatched bases: 10. Per the germline V gene, CDR1 is SGHRS and CDR2 is YFSETQ. CDR3 bases: TGCGCCAGCAGCTCCGGATGGGGGGACAGGGACTACGAGCAGTACTTC. Its translation: CASSSGWGDRDYEQYF. Variable domain in full (rest from reference TRBV5-1 and TRBJ2-7): KAGVTQTPRYLIKTRGQQVTLSCSPISGHRSVSWYQQTPGQGLQFLFEYFSETQRNKGNFPGRFSGRQFSNSRSEMNVSTLELGDSALYLCASSSGWGDRDYEQYFGPGTRLTVT.

By sample fraction, this clone is medium-sized. The V call is TRBV6-1, the J call TRBJ2-5, with D maybe TRBD2 (5 bases). The V and J ends lost 7 bases and 0 bases respectively, with 9 bases between them. CDR1 is MNHNS, CDR2 SASEGT, per germline. The CDR3 totals 13 residues. The CDR3 is CASKWGDQETQYF. The CDR3 DNA reads as TGTGCCAGCAAATGGGGAGACCAAGAGACCCAGTACTTC.

The J gene is TRBJ1-6, the V gene TRBV27, with D possibly TRBD1 on 6 matching bases. There are 17 residues in the CDR3. The ends were cut back, 2 bases at V and 7 bases at J, with 18 bases in the middle. Germline CDR1 and CDR2: MNHEY and SMNVEV (reference sequence). CDR3 protein: CASSLVQRGNSNSPLHF. The CDR3 nucleotides read TGTGCCAGCAGTTTAGTCCAAAGGGGGAATTCCAATTCACCCCTCCACTTT.

This chain's CDR3 is CASRSGTGPGVNTEAFF. The CDR3 DNA reads as TGCGCCAGCCGTTCCGGGACAGGCCCTGGGGTTAACACTGAAGCTTTCTTT. The J gene is TRBJ1-1, the V gene TRBV5-1, with 8 bases fitting TRBD1. The J segment lost 2 bases and the V segment lost 7 bases, leaving 16 bases of the junction unmatched. Per the germline V gene, CDR1 is SGHRS and CDR2 is YFSETQ. This CDR3 has 17 residues.

The table lists this clone with a few counts. The rearrangement uses TRBV7-2 and TRBJ1-2; 7 nucleotides line up with TRBD1. The CDR3 totals 15 residues. Losses at the gene ends were 4 bases for V and 4 bases for J; bases not matched to a gene: 9. Germline loops: CDR1 SGHTA, CDR2 FQGNSA. The CDR3, as DNA: TGTGCCAGCAGCTCCCGGAGAGGGGGCGCCTATGGCTACACCTTC. It specifies CASSSRRGGAYGYTF. Variable domain in full (rest from reference TRBV7-2 and TRBJ1-2): GAGVSQSPSNKVTEKGKDVELRCDPISGHTALYWYRQSLGQGLEFLIYFQGNSAPDKSGLPSDRFSAERTGGSVSTLTIQRTQQEDSAVYLCASSSRRGGAYGYTFGSGTRLTVV.

The chain carries TRBV4-1 and TRBJ1-1; tentative D call: TRBD1 (6 bases). From germline, CDR1 is MGHRA and CDR2 YSYEKL. This CDR3 comprises 19 residues. The germline V and J ends were trimmed by 0 bases and 1 base, with 21 bases remaining between them. The CDR3 sequence is CASSQEIVSRDTWNTEAFF. The CDR3 DNA is TGCGCCAGCAGCCAAGAGATCGTTTCCCGGGACACCTGGAACACTGAAGCTTTCTTT.

The chain uses TRBV15 and TRBJ1-6; 9 nucleotides line up with TRBD1. The V and J ends lost 3 bases and 4 bases, in that order; junction bases with no gene match: 7. Germline CDR1 is LNHNV and CDR2 is YYDKDF (reference sequence). The CDR3 runs 17 residues. This CDR3 is CATSSLFGTGYNSPLHF. The CDR3 DNA sequence: TGTGCCACCAGCAGTTTATTTGGGACAGGGTATAATTCACCCCTCCACTTT.

In its sample, this clone was seen a few times. This chain joins TRBV2 and TRBJ1-5; D is possibly TRBD1 (6 bases). Per the germline V gene, CDR1 is SNHLY and CDR2 is FYNNEI. The CDR3 length is 19 residues. The V gene lost 2 bases and the J gene lost 0 bases, with 20 bases spanning the gap. The CDR3 DNA is TGTGCCAGCAGTGAACAGGGGCCCACCACCTTATATAGCAATCAGCCCCAGCATTTT. The encoded protein is CASSEQGPTTLYSNQPQHF.

The chain uses TRBV10-3 and TRBJ1-2; perhaps TRBD1 as D (6 bases). The germline V gene encodes CDR1 ENHRY and CDR2 SYGVKD. V lost 0 bases and J lost 3, with 11 bases in between. The CDR3 is 15 residues long. The chain's CDR3 is CAISESRGADYGYTF. DNA for the CDR3: TGTGCCATCAGTGAGTCTAGGGGGGCAGACTATGGCTACACCTTC.

There are many counts of this clone. The chain links TRBV5-1 to TRBJ1-2, with D unclear. Trimming left V 0 bases short and J 0 bases short, with 6 bases between. Germline CDR1 SGHRS, CDR2 YFSETQ. This CDR3 spans 14 amino acids. The CDR3 is CASSLEPANYGYTF. The CDR3 DNA follows: TGCGCCAGCAGCTTGGAACCGGCTAACTATGGCTACACCTTC.

This chain uses TRBV7-2 with TRBJ2-3, with 7 bases lining up with TRBD2. The CDR3 covers 12 residues. Germline V CDR1 and CDR2: SGHTA, FQGNSA. V lost 5 bases, J lost 6 bases, and 2 bases stayed unmatched. CDR3 sequence: CASSPRGDTQYF. The CDR3 DNA reads TGTGCCAGCAGCCCGCGGGGGGATACGCAGTATTTT.

This clone qualifies as medium-sized. The rearrangement uses TRBV9 and TRBJ1-2; D unresolved. Trimming removed 4 bases from V and 5 bases from J, with 21 bases in between. CDR3 length: 16 amino acids. CDR1 is SGDLS and CDR2 is YYNGEE in the germline V gene. The CDR3 bases are TGTGCCAGCAGCCCCAACTTACTCCGGTCGACATATGGCTACACCTTC. This codes for CASSPNLLRSTYGYTF.

This clone was recorded a few times. The genes are TRBV7-8 and TRBJ2-3; tentative D call: TRBD1 (6 bases). V lost 5 bases to trimming and J lost 1 base, with 16 bases between them. The germline CDR1 and CDR2 sequences are SGHVS and FQNEAQ. The CDR3 sequence is 16 residues long. CDR3: CASSPRSRTGTDTQYF. CDR3 DNA: TGTGCCAGCAGCCCCCGCTCCAGGACAGGCACAGATACGCAGTATTTT.

The chain links TRBV29-1 to TRBJ1-4, with 10 bases lining up with TRBD1. The CDR3 totals 15 residues. Germline loops: CDR1 SQVTM, CDR2 ANQGSEA. With 4 bases clipped from V and 7 bases from J, the junction kept 9 bases outside the gene matches. The CDR3 protein is CSVGGGTGDPEKLFF. The CDR3 region has the DNA TGCAGCGTTGGGGGCGGGACAGGGGATCCTGAAAAACTGTTTTTT.

The chain links TRBV5-1 to TRBJ1-1; D is undetermined. There are 13 residues in the CDR3. With 0 bases removed from V and 4 bases from J, the gap between germline ends came to 7 bases. CDR1 SGHRS and CDR2 YFSETQ come from the germline V gene. CDR3: CASSLEAATEAFF. CDR3 DNA: TGCGCCAGCAGCTTGGAGGCGGCCACTGAAGCTTTCTTT.

This clone has ten or more counts. This sequence joins TRBV28 and TRBJ1-2, with D perhaps matching TRBD1 (5 bases). The CDR3 covers 13 residues. Deletions cut 6 bases from V and 1 base from J, with 9 bases between. CDR1 is MDHEN, CDR2 SYDVKM, per germline. This chain's CDR3 is CASSQGDNYGYTF. The CDR3 nucleotides read TGTGCCAGCAGCCAAGGGGATAACTATGGCTACACCTTC.

This chain joins TRBV5-1 and TRBJ1-4, with D perhaps matching TRBD1 (6 bases). CDR1 is SGHRS, CDR2 YFSETQ, per germline. Trimming took off 4 bases at V and 7 bases at J, with 14 bases between the two ends. This CDR3 spans 14 amino acids. The chain's CDR3 is CASSPGVRGEKLFF. The CDR3 nucleotides are TGCGCCAGCAGCCCCGGGGTCAGGGGTGAAAAACTGTTTTTT.

The rearrangement uses TRBV23-1 and TRBJ1-5, with a possible D match to TRBD1 (6 bases). TRBV23-1 is treated as an ORF (open reading frame) with a function not yet certain. The germline V and J ends were trimmed by 3 bases and 2 bases, with 14 bases remaining between them. The length of the CDR3 is 16 residues. CDR3 bases: TGCGCCAGCAGTCATTCCGGGACAAGGTGCAATCAGCCCCAGCATTTT. The encoded protein is CASSHSGTRCNQPQHF.